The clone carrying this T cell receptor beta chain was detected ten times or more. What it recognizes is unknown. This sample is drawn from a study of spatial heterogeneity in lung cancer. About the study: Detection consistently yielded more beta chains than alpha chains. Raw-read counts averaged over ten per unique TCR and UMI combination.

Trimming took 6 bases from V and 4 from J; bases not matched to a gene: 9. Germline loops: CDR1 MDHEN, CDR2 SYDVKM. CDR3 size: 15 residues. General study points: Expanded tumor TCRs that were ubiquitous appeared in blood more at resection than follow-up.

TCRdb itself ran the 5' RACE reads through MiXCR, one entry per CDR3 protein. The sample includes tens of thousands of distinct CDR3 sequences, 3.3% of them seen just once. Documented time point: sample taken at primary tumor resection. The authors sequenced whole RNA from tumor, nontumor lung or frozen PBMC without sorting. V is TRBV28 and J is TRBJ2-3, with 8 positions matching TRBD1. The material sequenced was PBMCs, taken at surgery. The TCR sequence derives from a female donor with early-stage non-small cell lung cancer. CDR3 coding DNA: TGTGCCAGCAGCCCATGGCAGGGGGCGGCAGATACGCAGTATTTT. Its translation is CASSPWQGAADTQYF.